This TCR beta chain stems from a study of T-cell reconstitution after alpha-beta-depleted transplantation in children (dated by TCRdb to about 2016). For context, the study as a whole: Using TCR repertoire profiling, the study quantitatively followed how T-cell immune reconstitution unfolded in children after TCRalphabeta/CD19-depleted allogeneic hematopoietic cell transplantation. Beyond this particular receptor, the publication reports: Apparently early alphabetaT-cell count recovery about two months after transplant reportedly relied on only several hundred rapidly expanded clones derived from non-depleted graft cells. Over subsequent months, a decline in hyperexpanded clone frequencies was noted, and after one year, T-cell counts and TCRbeta diversity were mostly ascribed to newly produced T cells. In some patients, the high TCRbeta diversity seen at day 60 was put down to recipient T cells and intrathymic progenitors that had survived conditioning.

Library preparation employed PCR. TCRdb lists the instrument as Illumina HiSeq 2500. TCR library preparation used molecular barcoding, with unique molecular identifiers applied to normalize quantification of the TCRbeta repertoire. The public reads were reprocessed in TCRdb via fastp at Q25 and MiXCR, keeping in-frame beta chains. A single entry per CDR3 protein holds the most common genes and DNA from its merged rows. The sample records about 420,000 distinct CDR3 sequences, about 17% of which are singletons. The ten largest clonotypes hold about 32% of the sample. The intended sense of this specimen's treatment or condition label: allogeneic hematopoietic cell transplantation with graft depleted of TCRalphabeta T cells and CD19 B cells. The transplant recipients were children given TCRalphabeta/CD19-depleted allogeneic hematopoietic cell grafts. Per the germline V gene (reference sequence), SGHKS is the CDR1 and YYEKEE is the CDR2. The CDR3 runs 13 residues from the cysteine to the phenylalanine. The entry retains the CDR3 DNA only, 39 bases that are in frame from base 1. Between the V and J ends, shortened by 2 bases and 6 bases respectively, the junction contains 9 bases.

This clonotype was seen a handful of times. Its antigen remains undetermined. No much larger clone is present one base from it, and per-base qualities are unavailable. Sequencing was performed on PBMCs, mostly from graft donor cells, taken 360 days after TCRalphabeta/CD19-depleted stem cell transplant. The chain links TRBV5-5 with TRBJ1-5, with no reliable assignment of the D segment. The receptor's source is a boy in the first two years of life who had a stem cell transplant for Wiskott-Aldrich syndrome, so the T cells may come from the graft donor. In nucleotides, the sequence is TGTGCCAGCAGCTTTGGGAAAGGTCAGCCCCAGCATTTT. Translated, this is CASSFGKGQPQHF.